What follows are 26 T cell receptor beta chains derived from one specimen sequenced in a study of blood T cell repertoires in COVID-19. TCRdb keeps only in-frame clones here, not all; method: immunoSEQ multiplex PCR. The data contain hundreds of thousands of clones, about 79% of them singletons. The sample taken for sequencing was PBMCs or T cells enriched from blood (not recorded which). The receptors shown here come from a woman aged 55-75 years who had recovered from COVID-19.

This clone was seen only a few times. The V gene is TRBV29-1, the J gene TRBJ1-2; D perhaps matches TRBD1 (5 bases). Germline assignment: CDR1 SQVTM and CDR2 ANQGSEA. Trimming left V 0 bases short and J 2 bases short, with 10 bases between. The CDR3 is 14 residues long. CDR3 in amino acids: CSVEDSAGNYGYTF. DNA of the CDR3: TGCAGCGTTGAAGATTCGGCAGGGAACTATGGCTACACCTTC.

The rearrangement joins TRBV19 to TRBJ1-1, with 9 bases matching TRBD1. Germline assignment: CDR1 LNHDA and CDR2 SQIVND (reference sequence). The CDR3 is 18 residues long. The ends lost 5 bases at V and 8 bases at J; junction bases unmatched: 21. The CDR3 sequence: CASSSPTGTGIRFAEAFF. The CDR3 DNA follows: TGTGCCAGTAGTTCGCCAACCGGGACAGGGATACGGTTCGCCGAAGCTTTCTTT.

CDR3 region: CASSFGSGANVLTF. The CDR3 bases are TGTGCCAGCAGCTTCGGGTCTGGGGCCAACGTCCTGACTTTC. The V and J genes are TRBV7-2 and TRBJ2-6; D is undetermined. Between the trimmed V and J ends, which lost 3 bases and 1 base, there was a span of 4 bases. Germline lookup yields CDR1 SGHTA and CDR2 FQGNSA. The CDR3 is 14 residues long.

CDR3 DNA: TGTGCCAGCAGCCAAGGGGCCCTAATACTAGCGGGGGGCGCAGATACGCAGTATTTT. Its protein product is CASSQGALILAGGADTQYF. This chain uses TRBV3-1 (or the pseudogene TRBV3-2) with TRBJ2-3, with 12 nucleotides matching TRBD2. Germline lookup yields CDR1 LGHDT and CDR2 YNNKEL (reference sequence). This CDR3 has 19 amino acids. J gave up 4 bases and V 1 base, and 12 bases lay outside the gene matches.

The gene calls are TRBV7-2 and TRBJ2-1; 12 nucleotides match TRBD2. Germline CDR1 reads SGHTA; CDR2 reads FQGNSA. The CDR3 has 17 residues. V lost 4 bases and J lost 2; bases outside the gene matches: 6. The CDR3 DNA reads as TGTGCCAGCAGCTCGACTAGCGGGAGTCTGGCCTACAATGAGCAGTTCTTC. As protein: CASSSTSGSLAYNEQFF.

The chain uses TRBV5-4 and TRBJ1-2, with a weak D call TRBD1 (6 bases). The germline V gene encodes CDR1 SGHNT and CDR2 YYREEE (reference sequence). V lost 4 bases and J 1 base, leaving 8 bases between the germline ends. The CDR3 length is 13 residues. CDR3 coding DNA: TGTGCCAGCAGCCAGGGACATAACTATGGCTACACCTTC. Translated: CASSQGHNYGYTF. The full variable domain, its missing parts supplied by reference TRBV5-4 and TRBJ1-2, is ETGVTQSPTHLIKTRGQQVTLRCSSQSGHNTVSWYQQALGQGPQFIFQYYREEENGRGNFPPRFSGLQFPNYSSELNVNALELDDSALYLCASSQGHNYGYTFGSGTRLTVV.

There are many counts of this clone. The genes are TRBV14 and TRBJ1-3; tentative D call: TRBD1 (5 bases). Trimming took 7 bases from V and 0 from J, leaving 13 bases between them. CDR1 and CDR2 from the germline V gene are SGHDN and FVKESK. The length of the CDR3 is 15 residues. CDR3 in amino acids: CASNRGLSSGNTIYF. The DNA of the CDR3 is TGTGCCAGCAACCGGGGGTTGAGCTCTGGAAACACCATATATTTT.

The J gene is TRBJ2-2, the V gene TRBV11-3, with TRBD2 matching 7 bases. Looked up from germline, CDR1 is SGHNT and CDR2 is YENEEA. The J segment lost 5 bases and the V segment lost 5 bases, leaving 8 bases of the junction unmatched. The CDR3 loop spans 15 amino acids. The CDR3 coding sequence is TGTGCCAGCAGCCCAGGGACTAAGAAGACCGGGGAGCTGTTTTTT. Translating gives CASSPGTKKTGELFF.

The chain recombines TRBV6-5 with TRBJ1-5, with 9 bases identical to TRBD1. Germline assignment: CDR1 MNHEY and CDR2 SVGAGI. The CDR3 runs 15 residues. The trim removed 5 bases at V and 6 bases at J, leaving 8 bases unmatched. The CDR3 is CASSLQGARGQPQHF. CDR3 in DNA: TGTGCCAGCAGTCTACAGGGGGCTAGGGGTCAGCCCCAGCATTTT.

CDR3 loop: CASSPRTGLSSGNTIYF. The CDR3 nucleotides read TGTGCCAGCTCACCCCGTACGGGATTAAGCTCTGGAAACACCATATATTTT. The V and J genes are TRBV18 and TRBJ1-3; D unclear. The CDR3 runs 17 residues. Germline-derived CDR1 and CDR2 are KGHSH and LQKENI. V shed 3 bases and J shed 0 bases, with 15 bases lying between them.

The chain recombines TRBV6-5 with TRBJ1-2, with D perhaps matching TRBD1 (6 bases). The germline V gene has CDR1 MNHEY and CDR2 SVGAGI. V lost 6 bases to trimming and J lost 2 bases, with 10 bases between them. This CDR3 spans 13 amino acids. For the CDR3, the DNA is TGTGCCAGCAGCAGACAGGCCAACTATGGCTACACCTTC. Its protein product is CASSRQANYGYTF.

CDR3 loop: CASSTWTGEPGELFF. The CDR3 DNA follows: TGTGCCAGCAGTACCTGGACAGGGGAGCCCGGGGAGCTGTTTTTT. The chain carries TRBV27 and TRBJ2-2, with TRBD1 matching over 9 bases. Germline CDR1 is MNHEY and CDR2 is SMNVEV (reference sequence). The CDR3 is made up of 15 amino acids. Unmatched junction bases numbered 7, after V lost 5 bases and J lost 6 bases.

The J gene is TRBJ2-1, the V gene TRBV6-5, with 9 bases that match TRBD1. The V gene's germline CDR1 is MNHEY and CDR2 SVGAGI. Trimming removed 5 bases from V and 7 bases from J; junction bases left unmatched: 9. CDR3 length: 15 amino acids. CDR3 region: CASSRGMTGGNEQFF. The CDR3 nucleotides are TGTGCCAGCAGTCGGGGGATGACAGGGGGGAATGAGCAGTTCTTC.

The chain joins TRBV7-2 to TRBJ1-5; 8 bases map to TRBD1. The CDR3 contains 16 residues. Germline assignment: CDR1 SGHTA and CDR2 FQGNSA. Losses at the gene ends were 3 bases for V and 1 base for J; bases not matched to a gene: 5. Written as DNA, the CDR3 is TGTGCCAGCAGCTTTTATCGACAGGGGAGCAATCAGCCCCAGCATTTT. Protein: CASSFYRQGSNQPQHF.

This clone was observed a handful of times. The chain uses TRBV6-5 and TRBJ1-2, with D possibly being TRBD1 (6 bases). The CDR3 spans 14 residues. Germline CDR1 MNHEY, CDR2 SVGAGI. V lost 5 bases to trimming and J lost 2 bases, with 12 bases between them. The CDR3 nucleotides read TGTGCCAGCAGTCTAGCAGGGGAGAACTATGGCTACACCTTC. Encoded protein: CASSLAGENYGYTF.

This clone was detected once. The chain combines TRBV12-3 or TRBV12-4 with TRBJ2-4; weak D call: TRBD2 (5 bases). This CDR3 has 13 amino acids. V was pared by 5 bases and J by 8 bases, with 13 bases between. The CDR3 protein is CASSGQLRDIQYF. The CDR3 region has the DNA TGTGCCAGCAGTGGTCAGCTGAGGGACATTCAGTACTTC.

The gene calls are TRBV6-5 and TRBJ2-1; 8 bases match TRBD1. Trimming at V came to 0 bases and at J to 9 bases, leaving 10 bases not matched to a gene. The CDR3 totals 16 residues. From germline, CDR1 is MNHEY and CDR2 SVGAGI. The CDR3 DNA reads TGTGCCAGCAGTTACTCGATTGGCAGGGGGCGAGGTGAGCAGTTCTTC. It is translated as CASSYSIGRGRGEQFF.

Here the CDR3 reads CASSLSGDTSNEQFF. The CDR3 bases are TGCGCCAGCAGCTTGAGCGGGGACACCAGTAATGAGCAGTTCTTC. V gene TRBV5-1 combines with J gene TRBJ2-1, with D possibly being TRBD2 (7 bases). Germline V CDR1 and CDR2: SGHRS, YFSETQ. Trimming took 1 base from V and 7 from J, leaving 15 bases between them. The CDR3 consists of 15 residues.

This clone was seen more than once but under ten times. The chain links TRBV19 to TRBJ1-3; tentatively, D is TRBD1 (5 bases). This CDR3 spans 16 amino acids. Germline V lookup: CDR1 LNHDA, CDR2 SQIVND (reference sequence). V shed 5 bases and J shed 0 bases, with 14 bases lying between them. The CDR3 DNA reads as TGTGCCAGTAGTGAAACCTCAGGGTCCTCTGGAAACACCATATATTTT. This translates into CASSETSGSSGNTIYF.

This sequence joins TRBV7-2 and TRBJ2-2; D ambiguous. The CDR3 consists of 14 residues. V lost 4 bases, J lost 6 bases, and 12 bases lay in between. The germline CDR1 and CDR2 sequences are SGHTA and FQGNSA. CDR3 loop: CASSSYTGPGELFF. CDR3 sequence (DNA): TGTGCCAGCAGCTCCTATACTGGGCCCGGGGAGCTGTTTTTT.

The V and J genes are TRBV29-1 and TRBJ2-7, with D possibly being TRBD2 (6 bases). CDR1 is SQVTM, CDR2 ANQGSEA, per germline. Trimming took 4 bases from V and 0 from J, leaving 16 bases between them. The CDR3 has 15 amino acids. DNA of the CDR3: TGCAGCGTTGGGACCCTTTTCGGGAGCTCCTACGAGCAGTACTTC. Protein product: CSVGTLFGSSYEQYF.

The rearrangement links TRBV21-1 to TRBJ2-1; TRBD2, the table's D call, was not compared with the DNA. TRBV21-1 is annotated as a pseudogene. The CDR3 runs 17 residues. This CDR3 reads CASSLTSGGPPYNEQFF. DNA for the CDR3: TGTGCCAGCAGCCTGACTAGCGGGGGGCCCCCTTACAATGAGCAGTTCTTC.

The chain joins TRBV19 to TRBJ1-1; no clear D gene. The CDR3 extends over 14 amino acids. The V gene lost 5 bases and the J gene lost 4 bases, with 14 bases spanning the gap. Germline V gives CDR1 LNHDA, CDR2 SQIVND (reference sequence). The CDR3 is CASSPQRAATEAFF. The CDR3 bases are TGTGCCAGTAGTCCCCAGAGGGCGGCCACTGAAGCTTTCTTT.

This sequence joins TRBV10-2 and TRBJ2-7, with TRBD1 matching 9 bases. V dropped 2 bases and J dropped 5; count of bases not matched to a gene: 7. The CDR3 has 15 amino acids. The V gene's germline CDR1 is WSHSY and CDR2 SAAADI. The CDR3 protein is CASSERTGTGNEQYF. The CDR3 coding sequence is TGCGCCAGCAGTGAGAGGACCGGGACAGGGAACGAGCAGTACTTC.

The genes are TRBV5-1 and TRBJ2-5; 7 bases fit TRBD2. Unmatched junction bases numbered 8, after V lost 1 base and J lost 2 bases. In germline, CDR1 is SGHRS, CDR2 YFSETQ. The CDR3 runs to 16 residues. As DNA, the CDR3 is TGCGCCAGCAGCTTGAGGGCTAGCGGACTTCAAGAGACCCAGTACTTC. It translates to CASSLRASGLQETQYF. The variable domain in full, with the rest retrieved from reference TRBV5-1 and TRBJ2-5, is KAGVTQTPRYLIKTRGQQVTLSCSPISGHRSVSWYQQTPGQGLQFLFEYFSETQRNKGNFPGRFSGRQFSNSRSEMNVSTLELGDSALYLCASSLRASGLQETQYFGPGTRLLVL.

This chain links TRBV6-5 with TRBJ1-1, with TRBD1 matching over 9 bases. CDR1 and CDR2 (germline): MNHEY, SVGAGI. Trimming removed 4 bases from V and 4 bases from J; junction bases left unmatched: 7. The length of the CDR3 is 15 residues. CDR3 in amino acids: CASSSGQGMGTEAFF. In DNA, the CDR3 is TGTGCCAGCAGTTCGGGACAGGGAATGGGCACTGAAGCTTTCTTT.